This TCR beta chain was identified during a study of CD8+CD57+ T cells in acquired aplastic anemia (dated by TCRdb to 2016 to 2018). General notes on the study: A mean of about 3.2 ug of DNA, ranging from roughly 0.18 to 30 ug, was extracted from sorted CD4+ and CD8+ cells. A CD8+CD57+ expansion meant a frequency higher than the mean frequency seen in healthy subjects. General findings and caveats noted by the study authors: Between patients and healthy controls, no significant difference in CD8+ Simpson's diversity was found (P=0.060). Roughly 30 CD8+ CDR3 sequences were shared between patients and controls but appeared highly expressed in patients and within their immunodominant clones.

V loses 8 bases, J loses 2 bases, and the germline ends lie 9 bases apart. The CDR3, cysteine through phenylalanine, is 12 amino acids long. Solely the CDR3 DNA is kept, with 36 bases framed from the first base. Per the germline V gene, WSHSY is the CDR1 and SAAADI is the CDR2. Worth noting for this clonotype: Its recognized antigen is unknown. No much larger clone is present one base from it, and per-base qualities are unavailable.

TCR beta VDJ combination and CDR3 sequence profiling used genomic DNA as the template. An Illumina HiSeq 2000 was the platform used for TCR repertoire sequencing. In the original analysis: TRBV/TRBJ rearrangement plots, CDR3 size and DJ length profiles, and Simpson's diversity index were used to assess repertoires. The most abundant DNA sequence in the deep sequencing data was taken as the immunodominant clone. CDR3 amino acid sequences were checked for sharing between subjects and were compared against published repertoires and the VDJdb database. TCRdb trimmed the raw reads at Q25, called clones with MiXCR and kept productive beta chains. A single entry per CDR3 protein holds the most common genes and DNA from its merged rows. The V and J calls were not made by the authors but by TCRdb's processing. Counted in this sample were 450,000 to 600,000 distinct CDR3 sequences; around 33% of them appeared once. The ten largest clonotypes hold approximately 0.82% of the sample.

The patients picked for sequencing were ones in whom flow cytometry had shown an expansion of CD8+CD57+ cells. Every patient had a diagnosis of severe acquired aplastic anemia based on International Study of Aplastic Anemia and Agranulocytosis and Camitta criteria. No patient had received any therapy when blood was sampled. TCR repertoires of sorted CD4+ and CD8+ blood T cells from severe aplastic anemia patients and healthy subjects were deep-sequenced in the study. Patients were enrolled under clinicaltrials.gov protocols 00001620, 01623167, 00001397, 00071045, 00081523 and 00961064 in the USA. Ficoll-Paque density gradient centrifugation was used to isolate peripheral blood mononuclear cells. Before DNA extraction, CD4+ and CD8+ T cells were sorted with FACS or magnetic beads.

The sequence joins TRBV10-2 to TRBJ2-5; matching of 5 bases hints at TRBD1 as the D gene. The origin of this receptor is a human donor with aplastic anemia. The sample taken for sequencing was sorted CD4+, CD8+, or CD8+CD57+ T cells (not recorded which) from PBMCs. The nucleotides read TGCGCCAGCGAAGGGGATCAAGAGACCCAGTACTTC. This gives the protein CASEGDQETQYF.